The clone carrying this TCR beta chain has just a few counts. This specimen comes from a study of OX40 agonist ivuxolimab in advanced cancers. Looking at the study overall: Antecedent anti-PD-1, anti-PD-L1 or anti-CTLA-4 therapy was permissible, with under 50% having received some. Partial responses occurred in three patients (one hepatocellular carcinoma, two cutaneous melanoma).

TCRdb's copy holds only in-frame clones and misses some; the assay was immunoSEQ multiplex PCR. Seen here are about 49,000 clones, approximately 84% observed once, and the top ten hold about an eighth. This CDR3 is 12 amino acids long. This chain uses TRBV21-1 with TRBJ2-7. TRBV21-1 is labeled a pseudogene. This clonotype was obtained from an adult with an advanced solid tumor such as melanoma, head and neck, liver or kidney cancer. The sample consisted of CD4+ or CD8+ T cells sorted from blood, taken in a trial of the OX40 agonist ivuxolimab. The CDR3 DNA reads TGTGCCACCCCGGTTGGGGGTTACGAGCAGTACTTC. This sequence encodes CATPVGGYEQYF.